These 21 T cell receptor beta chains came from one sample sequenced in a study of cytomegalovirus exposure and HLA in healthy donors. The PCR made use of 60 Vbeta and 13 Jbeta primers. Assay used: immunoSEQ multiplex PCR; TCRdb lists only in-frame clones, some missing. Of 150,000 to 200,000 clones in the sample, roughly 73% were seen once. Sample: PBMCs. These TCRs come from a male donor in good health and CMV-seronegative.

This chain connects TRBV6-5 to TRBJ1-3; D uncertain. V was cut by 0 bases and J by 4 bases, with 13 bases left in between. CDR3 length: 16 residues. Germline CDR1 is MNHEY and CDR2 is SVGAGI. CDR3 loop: CASSYSNSHRGNTIYF. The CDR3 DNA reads TGTGCCAGCAGTTACTCGAACAGCCATCGAGGAAACACCATATATTTT.

The CDR3 loop reads CASSDNSGTGYEKLFF. DNA for the CDR3: TGTGCCAGCAGCGATAACTCCGGGACAGGGTACGAAAAACTGTTTTTT. The chain joins TRBV4-2 to TRBJ1-4; 9 positions agree with TRBD1. Germline CDR1 and CDR2: LGHNA and YNFKEQ. Trimming cost V 5 bases and J 8 bases; bases outside gene matches: 12. The CDR3 has 16 amino acids.

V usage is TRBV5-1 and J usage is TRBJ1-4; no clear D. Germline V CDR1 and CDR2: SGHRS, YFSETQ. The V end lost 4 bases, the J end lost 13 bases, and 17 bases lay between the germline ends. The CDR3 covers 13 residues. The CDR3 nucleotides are TGCGCCAGCAGCCCCCCGGACCCGGGGATACTGTTTTTT. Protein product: CASSPPDPGILFF.

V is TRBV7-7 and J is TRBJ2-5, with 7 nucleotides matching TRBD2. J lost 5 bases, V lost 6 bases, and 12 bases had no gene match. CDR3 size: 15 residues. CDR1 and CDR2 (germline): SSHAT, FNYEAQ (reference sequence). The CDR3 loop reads CASSPGGWQSETQYF. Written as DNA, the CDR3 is TGTGCCAGCAGTCCCGGGGGGTGGCAGAGCGAGACCCAGTACTTC.

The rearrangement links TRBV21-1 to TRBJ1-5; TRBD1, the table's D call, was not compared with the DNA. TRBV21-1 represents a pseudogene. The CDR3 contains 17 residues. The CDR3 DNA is TGTGCCAGCAGAGGGGCCTTGAAGTTCCATAGCAATCAGCCCCAGCATTTT. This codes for CASRGALKFHSNQPQHF.

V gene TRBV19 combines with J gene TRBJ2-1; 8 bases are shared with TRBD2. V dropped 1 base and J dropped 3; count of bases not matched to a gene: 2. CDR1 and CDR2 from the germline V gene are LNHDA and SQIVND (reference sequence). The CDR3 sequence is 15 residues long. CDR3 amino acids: CASSIATSGYNEQFF. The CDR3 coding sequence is TGTGCCAGTAGTATAGCCACTAGCGGCTACAATGAGCAGTTCTTC.

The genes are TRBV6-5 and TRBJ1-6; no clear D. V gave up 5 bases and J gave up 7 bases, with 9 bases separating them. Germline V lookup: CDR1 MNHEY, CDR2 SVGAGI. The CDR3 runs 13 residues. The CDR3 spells CASSERENSPLHF. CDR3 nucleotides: TGTGCCAGCAGTGAAAGAGAGAATTCACCCCTCCACTTT.

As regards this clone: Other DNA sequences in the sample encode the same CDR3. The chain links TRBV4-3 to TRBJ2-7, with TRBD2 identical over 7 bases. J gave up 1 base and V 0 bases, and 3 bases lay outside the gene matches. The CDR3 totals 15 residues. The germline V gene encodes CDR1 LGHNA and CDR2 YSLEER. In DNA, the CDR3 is TGCGCCAGCAGCCAAGATTCTAGCGGATCCTACGAGCAGTACTTC. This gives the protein CASSQDSSGSYEQYF.

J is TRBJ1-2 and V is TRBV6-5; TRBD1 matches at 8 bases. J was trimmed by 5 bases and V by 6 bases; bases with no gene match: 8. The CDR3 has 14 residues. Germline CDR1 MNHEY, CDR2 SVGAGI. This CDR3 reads CASRHRDRTYGYTF. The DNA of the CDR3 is TGTGCCAGCAGACACCGGGACAGGACATATGGCTACACCTTC.

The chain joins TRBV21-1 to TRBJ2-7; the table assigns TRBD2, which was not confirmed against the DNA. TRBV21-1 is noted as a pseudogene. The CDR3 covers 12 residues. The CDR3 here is CASTTGEYEQYF. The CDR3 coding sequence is TGTGCCAGCACCACGGGAGAATACGAGCAGTACTTC.

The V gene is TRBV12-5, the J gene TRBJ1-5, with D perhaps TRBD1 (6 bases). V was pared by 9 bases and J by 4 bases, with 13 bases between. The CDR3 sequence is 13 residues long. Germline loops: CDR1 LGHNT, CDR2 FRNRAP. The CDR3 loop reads CASAGQLNQPQHF. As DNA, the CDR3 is TGTGCTAGCGCCGGACAGTTAAATCAGCCCCAGCATTTT.

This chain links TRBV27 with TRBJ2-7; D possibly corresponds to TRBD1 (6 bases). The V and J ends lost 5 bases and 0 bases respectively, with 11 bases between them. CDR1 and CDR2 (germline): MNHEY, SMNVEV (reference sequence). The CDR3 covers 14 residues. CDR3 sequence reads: CASSGGFSSYEQYF. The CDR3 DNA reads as TGTGCCAGCAGTGGGGGCTTTAGCTCCTACGAGCAGTACTTC.

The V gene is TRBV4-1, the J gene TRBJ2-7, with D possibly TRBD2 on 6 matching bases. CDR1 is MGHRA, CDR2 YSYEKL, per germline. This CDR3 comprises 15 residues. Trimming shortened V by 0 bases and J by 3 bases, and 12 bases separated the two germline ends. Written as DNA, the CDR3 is TGCGCCAGCAGCCAAGACCTCCTAGCGAGCTACGAGCAGTACTTC. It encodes CASSQDLLASYEQYF.

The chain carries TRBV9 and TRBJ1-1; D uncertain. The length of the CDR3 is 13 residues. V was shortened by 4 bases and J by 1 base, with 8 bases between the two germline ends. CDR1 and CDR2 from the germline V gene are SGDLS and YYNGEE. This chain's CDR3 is CASSITANTEAFF. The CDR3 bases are TGTGCCAGCAGCATCACAGCGAACACTGAAGCTTTCTTT.

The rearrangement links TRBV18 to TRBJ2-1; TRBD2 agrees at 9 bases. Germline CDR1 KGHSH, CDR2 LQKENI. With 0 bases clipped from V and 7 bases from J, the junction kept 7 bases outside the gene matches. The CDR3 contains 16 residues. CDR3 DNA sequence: TGTGCCAGCTCACCACCGTCGGTCAGCGGGGGGAATGAGCAGTTCTTC. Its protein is CASSPPSVSGGNEQFF.

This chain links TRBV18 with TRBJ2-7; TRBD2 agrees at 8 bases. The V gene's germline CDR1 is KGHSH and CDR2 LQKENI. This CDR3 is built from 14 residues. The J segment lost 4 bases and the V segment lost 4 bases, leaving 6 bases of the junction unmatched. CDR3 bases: TGTGCCAGCTCACGGAGCGGGAGCAAGTACGAGCAGTACTTC. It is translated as CASSRSGSKYEQYF.

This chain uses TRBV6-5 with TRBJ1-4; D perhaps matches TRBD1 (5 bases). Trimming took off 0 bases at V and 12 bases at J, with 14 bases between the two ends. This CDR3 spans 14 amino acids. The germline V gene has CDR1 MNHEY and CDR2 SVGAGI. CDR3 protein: CASSYSGSSGQLFF. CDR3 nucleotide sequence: TGTGCCAGCAGTTACTCAGGATCCTCAGGGCAACTGTTTTTT.

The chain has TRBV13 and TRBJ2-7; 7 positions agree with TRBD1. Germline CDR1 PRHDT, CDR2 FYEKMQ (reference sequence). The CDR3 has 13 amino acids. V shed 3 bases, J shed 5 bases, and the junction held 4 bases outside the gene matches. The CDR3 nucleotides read TGTGCCAGCAGCTTGGCAGGGGGACACGAGCAGTACTTC. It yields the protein CASSLAGGHEQYF. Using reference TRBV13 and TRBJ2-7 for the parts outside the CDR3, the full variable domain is AAGVIQSPRHLIKEKRETATLKCYPIPRHDTVYWYQQGPGQDPQFLISFYEKMQSDKGSIPDRFSAQQFSDYHSELNMSSLELGDSALYFCASSLAGGHEQYFGPGTRLTVT.

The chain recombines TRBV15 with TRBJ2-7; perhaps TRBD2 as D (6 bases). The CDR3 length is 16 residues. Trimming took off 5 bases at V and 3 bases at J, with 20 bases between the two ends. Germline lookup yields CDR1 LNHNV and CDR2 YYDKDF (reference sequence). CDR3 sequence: CATSARDSGWDYEQYF. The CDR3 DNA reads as TGTGCCACCAGCGCCCGGGACTCAGGTTGGGACTACGAGCAGTACTTC.

The DNA for the CDR3 is TGCGCCAGCAGCCAAGATCTAACGGGAGCCGCCGGGGAGCTGTTTTTT. This sequence encodes CASSQDLTGAAGELFF. This chain links TRBV4-1 with TRBJ2-2; a possible D gene is TRBD2 (6 bases). CDR1 and CDR2 from the germline V gene are MGHRA and YSYEKL. Trimming left V 0 bases short and J 6 bases short, with 14 bases between. CDR3 length: 16 residues.

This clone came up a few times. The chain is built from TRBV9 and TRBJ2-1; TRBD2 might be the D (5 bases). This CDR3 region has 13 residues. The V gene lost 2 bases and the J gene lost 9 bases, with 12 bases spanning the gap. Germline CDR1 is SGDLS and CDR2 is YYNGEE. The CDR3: CASSVLSEGEQFF. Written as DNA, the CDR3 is TGTGCCAGCAGCGTCCTTTCAGAGGGTGAGCAGTTCTTC.